A selection of T cell receptor beta chains follows, all from one sample in a study of blood T cell repertoires in COVID-19. Produced via immunoSEQ multiplex PCR; TCRdb's table is partial and in-frame only. The data hold about 190,000 clones, with about 88% observed a single time. Sequenced input: PBMCs or T cells enriched from blood (not recorded which). Receptors were obtained from a woman aged 30 to 39 who had recovered from COVID-19. The CDR3 runs from the conserved cysteine through the conserved F or W. Each record gives: J gene, V gene, clone size, D gene, CDR3 DNA, CDR3 protein. The D gene is left open where the match is weak. Clone sizes are given selectively: once, few, many, or a class where the clone is expanded.

j_call: TRBJ1-2
v_call: TRBV18
clone_size: once
d_call: -
cdr3_nt: TGTGCCAGCTCACCGATGAGCATGAGCTACACCTTC
cdr3_aa: CASSPMSMSYTF

j_call: TRBJ1-6
v_call: TRBV6-2/TRBV6-3
clone_size: -
d_call: -
cdr3_nt: TGTGCCAGCAGCCCAGCTGCCCCTTATAATTCACCCCTCCACTTT
cdr3_aa: CASSPAAPYNSPLHF

j_call: TRBJ2-7
v_call: TRBV5-5
clone_size: few
d_call: TRBD1
cdr3_nt: TGTGCCAGCAGCCCGGACAGGGCCTACGAGCAGTACTTC
cdr3_aa: CASSPDRAYEQYF

j_call: TRBJ2-5
v_call: TRBV9
clone_size: -
d_call: TRBD2
cdr3_nt: TGTGCCAGCAGCGTAGAGGCACTAGCGGGGGTCCGAGAGACCCAGTACTTC
cdr3_aa: CASSVEALAGVRETQYF

j_call: TRBJ2-1
v_call: TRBV7-9
clone_size: -
d_call: -
cdr3_nt: TGTGCCAGCAGCTTAGATTTCGATGAGCAGTTCTTC
cdr3_aa: CASSLDFDEQFF

j_call: TRBJ1-4
v_call: TRBV6-5
clone_size: -
d_call: -
cdr3_nt: TGTGCCAGCAGCTCCGGGGAGGGAAATGAAAAACTGTTTTTT
cdr3_aa: CASSSGEGNEKLFF

j_call: TRBJ2-1
v_call: TRBV12-3/TRBV12-4
clone_size: -
d_call: -
cdr3_nt: TGTGCCAGCACCACTTTATTCGGCGGTGAGCAGTTCTTC
cdr3_aa: CASTTLFGGEQFF

j_call: TRBJ2-3
v_call: TRBV4-1
clone_size: -
d_call: -
cdr3_nt: TGCGCCAGCAGCCAAGGGTCGGTCAACACAGATACGCAGTATTTT
cdr3_aa: CASSQGSVNTDTQYF

j_call: TRBJ2-1
v_call: TRBV7-7
clone_size: -
d_call: -
cdr3_nt: TGTGCTAGCAGCGAAAACGAGGCGAGAAATGAGCAGTTCTTC
cdr3_aa: CASSENEARNEQFF

j_call: TRBJ1-2
v_call: TRBV14
clone_size: -
d_call: TRBD1
cdr3_nt: TGTGCCAGCAGCCAAGATCTTAGGGACAGCTATGGCTACACCTTC
cdr3_aa: CASSQDLRDSYGYTF

j_call: TRBJ2-1
v_call: TRBV14
clone_size: few
d_call: TRBD2
cdr3_nt: TGTGCCAGCAGCCAAGAACTAGCGGGTAAGCAGTTCTTC
cdr3_aa: CASSQELAGKQFF

j_call: TRBJ1-6
v_call: TRBV3-1/TRBV3-2
clone_size: few
d_call: -
cdr3_nt: TGTGCCAGCAGCCAAGATCGGGTATTAGTAGCTTCACCCCTCCACTTT
cdr3_aa: CASSQDRVLVASPLHF

j_call: TRBJ2-7
v_call: TRBV7-3
clone_size: -
d_call: -
cdr3_nt: TGTGCCAGCAGCTTCGGGCTAGCAGGAATTTACGAGCAGTACTTC
cdr3_aa: CASSFGLAGIYEQYF

j_call: TRBJ2-5
v_call: TRBV2
clone_size: -
d_call: -
cdr3_nt: TGTGCCAGCAGCCAGGGGTGGGGGGAGACCCAGTACTTC
cdr3_aa: CASSQGWGETQYF

j_call: TRBJ2-5
v_call: TRBV9
clone_size: -
d_call: -
cdr3_nt: TGTGCCAGCAGCCACTCCCTGAGCCAAGAGACCCAGTACTTC
cdr3_aa: CASSHSLSQETQYF

j_call: TRBJ1-2
v_call: TRBV19
clone_size: -
d_call: TRBD1
cdr3_nt: TGTGCCAGTAGTGTCCGGGACAGGGATCTTCGATATGGCTACACCTTC
cdr3_aa: CASSVRDRDLRYGYTF

j_call: TRBJ1-5
v_call: TRBV27
clone_size: -
d_call: TRBD1
cdr3_nt: TGTGCCAGCAGTCCAAATCGACAGGGGGGGAGCAATCAGCCCCAGCATTTT
cdr3_aa: CASSPNRQGGSNQPQHF

j_call: TRBJ1-2
v_call: TRBV6-5
clone_size: -
d_call: -
cdr3_nt: TGTGCCAGCAGGGTTACGGGGAGGGATAGTGGCTACACCTTC
cdr3_aa: CASRVTGRDSGYTF

j_call: TRBJ2-1
v_call: TRBV28
clone_size: once
d_call: -
cdr3_nt: TGTGCCAGCAGGTTCAGGAATCCTTACAATGAGCAGTTCTTC
cdr3_aa: CASRFRNPYNEQFF

j_call: TRBJ1-6
v_call: TRBV5-8
clone_size: -
d_call: -
cdr3_nt: TGTGCCAGCAGCTCGAATACAGGCTATAATTCACCCCTCCACTTT
cdr3_aa: CASSSNTGYNSPLHF

j_call: TRBJ1-5
v_call: TRBV10-3
clone_size: -
d_call: TRBD1
cdr3_nt: TGTGCCATCAGTGAGGGACAGGCCGAGGGTCAGCCCCAGCATTTT
cdr3_aa: CAISEGQAEGQPQHF

j_call: TRBJ1-5
v_call: TRBV5-8
clone_size: -
d_call: -
cdr3_nt: TGTGCCAGCAGCTTGGTTGTGGGCACCCTCCATAGCAATCAGCCCCAGCATTTT
cdr3_aa: CASSLVVGTLHSNQPQHF

j_call: TRBJ1-5
v_call: TRBV5-5
clone_size: -
d_call: -
cdr3_nt: TGTGCCAGCAGCTTGGCGGTTTTTAATCAGCCCCAGCATTTT
cdr3_aa: CASSLAVFNQPQHF

j_call: TRBJ2-1
v_call: TRBV30
clone_size: once
d_call: TRBD2
cdr3_nt: TGTGCCTGCCAACTAGCGGGAGCCACCTACAATGAGCAGTTCTTC
cdr3_aa: CACQLAGATYNEQFF

j_call: TRBJ2-5
v_call: TRBV19
clone_size: once
d_call: -
cdr3_nt: TGTGCCAGTAGTATAGATCTGGGACAAGAAGAGACCCAGTACTTC
cdr3_aa: CASSIDLGQEETQYF

j_call: TRBJ2-1
v_call: TRBV5-8
clone_size: -
d_call: TRBD1
cdr3_nt: TGTGCCAGCAGCCCCTATCCTGGGACAGGTAAAATTAATGAGCAGTTCTTC
cdr3_aa: CASSPYPGTGKINEQFF

j_call: TRBJ2-3
v_call: TRBV5-4
clone_size: -
d_call: -
cdr3_nt: TGTGCCAGCAGCTTGCAAGGGGTTTATACAGATACGCAGTATTTT
cdr3_aa: CASSLQGVYTDTQYF

j_call: TRBJ2-1
v_call: TRBV5-1
clone_size: -
d_call: TRBD2
cdr3_nt: TGCGCCAGCAGCGGCGGACTAGCAGCTTACAATGAGCAGTTCTTC
cdr3_aa: CASSGGLAAYNEQFF

j_call: TRBJ2-5
v_call: TRBV5-4
clone_size: -
d_call: TRBD2
cdr3_nt: TGTGCCAGCAGCTTGACTAGCGGGGTAGGAGAGACCCAGTACTTC
cdr3_aa: CASSLTSGVGETQYF

j_call: TRBJ1-2
v_call: TRBV6-5
clone_size: -
d_call: -
cdr3_nt: TGTGCCAGCAGTCCTTCCTTTGGCACTAACTATGGCTACACCTTC
cdr3_aa: CASSPSFGTNYGYTF

j_call: TRBJ2-5
v_call: TRBV28
clone_size: -
d_call: -
cdr3_nt: TGTGCCAGCAGTGCGGGGGAGACCCAGTACTTC
cdr3_aa: CASSAGETQYF

j_call: TRBJ2-1
v_call: TRBV7-3
clone_size: -
d_call: -
cdr3_nt: TGTGCCAGCAGCGAAAAAGCGGGTATAGATACCAATGAGCAGTTCTTC
cdr3_aa: CASSEKAGIDTNEQFF

j_call: TRBJ2-7
v_call: TRBV11-2
clone_size: -
d_call: TRBD2
cdr3_nt: TGTGCCAGCAGCTTAAGGGACTACCCCCTTCTCGAGCAGTACTTC
cdr3_aa: CASSLRDYPLLEQYF

j_call: TRBJ1-1
v_call: TRBV11-2
clone_size: -
d_call: -
cdr3_nt: TGTGCCAGCAGCTTAGGGCCAACAGCGAACACTGAAGCTTTCTTT
cdr3_aa: CASSLGPTANTEAFF

j_call: TRBJ2-1
v_call: TRBV19
clone_size: -
d_call: -
cdr3_nt: TGTGCCAGTAGTATAGTCTCAGGGGCCGCGTTCTTC
cdr3_aa: CASSIVSGAAFF

j_call: TRBJ1-2
v_call: TRBV7-8
clone_size: -
d_call: -
cdr3_nt: TGTGCCAGCAGCTTAGAAAGGCAGGTGTATGGCTACACCTTC
cdr3_aa: CASSLERQVYGYTF

j_call: TRBJ2-3
v_call: TRBV7-9
clone_size: -
d_call: TRBD2
cdr3_nt: TGTGCCAGCAGCTTAAGGCGGGGGAGTACGCAGTATTTT
cdr3_aa: CASSLRRGSTQYF

j_call: TRBJ2-1
v_call: TRBV5-1
clone_size: -
d_call: TRBD1
cdr3_nt: TGCGCCAGCAGCATTGGACAGGGGGGTTCCTACAATGAGCAGTTCTTC
cdr3_aa: CASSIGQGGSYNEQFF

j_call: TRBJ2-2
v_call: TRBV11-2
clone_size: -
d_call: -
cdr3_nt: TGTGCCAGCAGCTTAGTAGCCCCGAACACCGGGGAGCTGTTTTTT
cdr3_aa: CASSLVAPNTGELFF

j_call: TRBJ1-2
v_call: TRBV29-1
clone_size: -
d_call: TRBD1
cdr3_nt: TGCAGCAGCCAGGGGGGCTATGGCTACACCTTC
cdr3_aa: CSSQGGYGYTF

j_call: TRBJ1-6
v_call: TRBV19
clone_size: -
d_call: -
cdr3_nt: TGTGCCAGTAGTCCCACCTCGGGGGGCTTCGGAAATTCACCCCTCCACTTT
cdr3_aa: CASSPTSGGFGNSPLHF

j_call: TRBJ2-1
v_call: TRBV29-1
clone_size: -
d_call: TRBD1
cdr3_nt: TGCAGCGTTGGTATGGGTGGGCAGGGGGCCCCTGAGCAGTTCTTC
cdr3_aa: CSVGMGGQGAPEQFF

j_call: TRBJ2-2
v_call: TRBV27
clone_size: -
d_call: TRBD1
cdr3_nt: TGTGCCAGCAGTGTTAACAGGGGTTCGACCGGGGAGCTGTTTTTT
cdr3_aa: CASSVNRGSTGELFF

j_call: TRBJ1-1
v_call: TRBV29-1
clone_size: once
d_call: -
cdr3_nt: TGCAGCGTTGGGTTGATGGGAGGATTGAACACTGAAGCTTTCTTT
cdr3_aa: CSVGLMGGLNTEAFF

j_call: TRBJ2-1
v_call: TRBV9
clone_size: -
d_call: -
cdr3_nt: TGTGCCAGCAGCATGGACAGGGAGGGTTCCTACAATGAGCAGTTCTTC
cdr3_aa: CASSMDREGSYNEQFF

j_call: TRBJ1-6
v_call: TRBV6-5
clone_size: few
d_call: -
cdr3_nt: TGTGCCAGCAGGCAGTTAAATTCACCCCTCCACTTT
cdr3_aa: CASRQLNSPLHF

j_call: TRBJ2-2
v_call: TRBV2
clone_size: -
d_call: -
cdr3_nt: TGTGCCAGCAGTTGGACGGCCGGGACATTAAACACCGGGGAGCTGTTTTTT
cdr3_aa: CASSWTAGTLNTGELFF

j_call: TRBJ1-3
v_call: TRBV3-1/TRBV3-2
clone_size: -
d_call: -
cdr3_nt: TGTGCCAGCAGCCGCGTCCGCGGGGAGTCTGGAAACACCATATATTTT
cdr3_aa: CASSRVRGESGNTIYF

j_call: TRBJ2-5
v_call: TRBV5-4
clone_size: -
d_call: TRBD1
cdr3_nt: TGTGCCAGCAGCTTGGAGGGGGCATCAGAGACCCAGTACTTC
cdr3_aa: CASSLEGASETQYF

j_call: TRBJ1-2
v_call: TRBV5-4
clone_size: -
d_call: -
cdr3_nt: TGTGCCAGCAGCTTGCAGGGTAGCTATGGCTACACCTTC
cdr3_aa: CASSLQGSYGYTF

j_call: TRBJ2-2
v_call: TRBV11-3
clone_size: -
d_call: TRBD1
cdr3_nt: TGTGCCAGCAGCTTGGGACAGGGGGACACCGGGGAGCTGTTTTTT
cdr3_aa: CASSLGQGDTGELFF

j_call: TRBJ2-1
v_call: TRBV30
clone_size: -
d_call: -
cdr3_nt: TGTGCCTGGAGTGTAGACGGGGAATGGATGAATGAGCAGTTCTTC
cdr3_aa: CAWSVDGEWMNEQFF

j_call: TRBJ2-1
v_call: TRBV28
clone_size: -
d_call: TRBD2
cdr3_nt: TGTGCCAGCAGTTTACTTGGCGGGGGGCCCTACAATGAGCAGTTCTTC
cdr3_aa: CASSLLGGGPYNEQFF

j_call: TRBJ1-5
v_call: TRBV6-6
clone_size: many
d_call: TRBD1
cdr3_nt: TGTGCCAGCAGCAAGCTCGACAGGGGAAGCAATCAGCCCCAGCATTTT
cdr3_aa: CASSKLDRGSNQPQHF

j_call: TRBJ2-4
v_call: TRBV2
clone_size: -
d_call: -
cdr3_nt: TGTGCCAGCAGTGAAGCGACGGCGGGTCCAGCCTTC
cdr3_aa: CASSEATAGPAF